The 26 T cell receptor beta chains below come from one sample, sequenced in a study of cytomegalovirus exposure and HLA in healthy donors. The PCR ran on 60 Vbeta and 13 Jbeta primers. Using immunoSEQ multiplex PCR, the repertoire was profiled, and TCRdb retains in-frame clones only, with some absent. The top ten hold around 2.7% of the sample, which has fewer than 100,000 clones, roughly 78% seen once. Sequenced: PBMCs. These receptors originate from a male donor in good health and CMV-seropositive.

The rearrangement links TRBV5-4 to TRBJ1-2; weak D call: TRBD1 (6 bases). The CDR3 is 13 amino acids. CDR1 and CDR2 from the germline V gene are SGHNT and YYREEE (reference sequence). Trimming pared 0 bases from V and 8 bases from J, leaving 11 bases between. The CDR3 loop is CASSLVGARGYTF. Written as DNA, the CDR3 is TGTGCCAGCAGCTTGGTGGGGGCACGGGGCTACACCTTC.

J is TRBJ2-7 and V is TRBV12-2; the table's D gene call, TRBD1, was not cross checked with the DNA. TRBV12-2 is a recognized pseudogene. This CDR3 has 13 amino acids. CDR3 bases: TGTGCAAGTCGCTTAGCCAGTTCCTACGAGCAGTACTTC. Residues: CASRLASSYEQYF.

The J gene is TRBJ2-1, the V gene TRBV7-2, with 7 bases aligning to TRBD2. The CDR3 totals 11 residues. Germline values: CDR1 SGHTA, CDR2 FQGNSA. V gave up 5 bases and J gave up 12 bases; unmatched junction bases: 4. CDR3 sequence reads: CASSSGTRQFF. CDR3 nucleotide sequence: TGTGCCAGCAGCAGCGGGACTCGGCAGTTCTTC.

CDR3 region: CASSLYGQGRAYEQYF. The CDR3 DNA reads as TGTGCCAGCAGTTTATATGGACAGGGGAGAGCCTACGAGCAGTACTTC. This chain connects TRBV28 to TRBJ2-7; 9 bases agree with TRBD1. V lost 1 base, J lost 2 bases, and 6 bases stayed unmatched. Germline V CDR1 and CDR2: MDHEN, SYDVKM. This CDR3 has 16 amino acids.

This CDR3 is CASSQVAGGPYEQYF. The CDR3 DNA reads TGTGCCAGCAGCCAAGTAGCGGGAGGGCCATACGAGCAGTACTTC. The chain combines TRBV4-2 with TRBJ2-7; 11 nucleotides line up with TRBD2. With V trimmed by 1 base and J by 4 bases, 3 bases remained unmatched. The germline CDR1 and CDR2 sequences are LGHNA and YNFKEQ. This CDR3 region has 15 residues.

V is TRBV15 and J is TRBJ1-1; possibly TRBD1 for D (5 bases). Germline V CDR1 and CDR2: LNHNV, YYDKDF (reference sequence). This CDR3 has 16 residues. Trimming cost V 9 bases and J 1 base, with 21 bases left between them. The CDR3 protein is CATNTDMCGTNTEAFF. CDR3 in DNA: TGTGCCACGAACACGGACATGTGCGGGACGAACACTGAAGCTTTCTTT. Using reference TRBV15 and TRBJ1-1 for the parts outside the CDR3, the full variable domain is DAMVIQNPRYQVTQFGKPVTLSCSQTLNHNVMYWYQQKSSQAPKLLFHYYDKDFNNEADTPDNFQSRRPNTSFCFLDIRSPGLGDTAMYLCATNTDMCGTNTEAFFGQGTRLTVV.

This chain joins TRBV9 and TRBJ1-3; unclear D gene. CDR1 is SGDLS and CDR2 is YYNGEE in the germline V gene. V shed 0 bases and J shed 3 bases, with 10 bases lying between them. The length of the CDR3 is 15 residues. CDR3 sequence reads: CASSVVGGGGNTIYF. As DNA, the CDR3 is TGTGCCAGCAGCGTAGTTGGAGGAGGTGGAAACACCATATATTTT.

This clone was counted only a few times. This rearrangement joins TRBV28 to TRBJ1-4; weak D call: TRBD1 (5 bases). With 3 bases removed from V and 5 bases from J, the gap between germline ends came to 13 bases. The CDR3 runs to 15 residues. CDR1 and CDR2 (germline): MDHEN, SYDVKM. For the CDR3, the DNA is TGTGCCAGCAGTTTCCTGGTGGGGGGAAATGAAAAACTGTTTTTT. It yields the protein CASSFLVGGNEKLFF.

The CDR3 DNA reads TGTGCCAGCAGACGAGGACTAGCCGCAGATACGCAGTATTTT. This gives the protein CASRRGLAADTQYF. The chain carries TRBV6-5 and TRBJ2-3; 8 bases line up with TRBD2. The CDR3 contains 14 residues. In germline, CDR1 is MNHEY, CDR2 SVGAGI. V was clipped by 6 bases and J by 4 bases; unmatched bases: 6.

This clone showed up just a few times. This chain joins TRBV7-9 and TRBJ2-7; a possible D gene is TRBD1 (5 bases). This CDR3 contains 14 residues. Germline CDR1 reads SEHNR; CDR2 reads FQNEAQ (reference sequence). V gave up 4 bases and J gave up 3 bases, with 13 bases separating them. The CDR3 sequence: CASSYQGVLYEQYF. The CDR3 coding sequence is TGTGCCAGCAGCTACCAAGGGGTGCTCTACGAGCAGTACTTC. The full variable domain, rest sourced from reference TRBV7-9 and TRBJ2-7, is DTGVSQNPRHKITKRGQNVTFRCDPISEHNRLYWYRQTLGQGPEFLTYFQNEAQLEKSRLLSDRFSAERPKGSFSTLEIQRTEQGDSAMYLCASSYQGVLYEQYFGPGTRLTVT.

The chain joins TRBV28 to TRBJ1-5; D call uncertain. The CDR3 consists of 16 residues. Trimming pared 0 bases from V and 0 bases from J, leaving 9 bases between. Germline assignment: CDR1 MDHEN and CDR2 SYDVKM. The CDR3, as DNA: TGTGCCAGCAGTTTATGGGGCGCCTCTAGCAATCAGCCCCAGCATTTT. As protein: CASSLWGASSNQPQHF.

The chain uses TRBV5-4 and TRBJ2-7, with 10 bases matching TRBD1. Per germline, CDR1 SGHNT and CDR2 YYREEE (reference sequence). This CDR3 contains 14 residues. V lost 3 bases and J lost 5; bases outside the gene matches: 5. The CDR3 region has the DNA TGTGCCAGCAGCTCGACAGGGGGCCGTCACGAGCAGTACTTC. It yields the protein CASSSTGGRHEQYF.

This clone occurred a few times. The chain uses TRBV5-1 and TRBJ1-1; 9 bases line up with TRBD1. The CDR3 covers 14 residues. Unmatched junction bases numbered 3, after V lost 4 bases and J lost 2 bases. The germline gives CDR1 SGHRS, CDR2 YFSETQ. CDR3 loop: CASSGTGTNTEAFF. For the CDR3, the DNA is TGCGCCAGCAGCGGGACAGGGACCAACACTGAAGCTTTCTTT.

The rearrangement uses TRBV9 and TRBJ1-1; no firm D call. Trimming left V 4 bases short and J 7 bases short, with 14 bases between. The germline CDR1 and CDR2 sequences are SGDLS and YYNGEE. This CDR3 is built from 13 residues. Here the CDR3 reads CASSPPLGVEAFF. The CDR3, as DNA: TGTGCCAGCAGCCCACCCCTCGGGGTTGAAGCTTTCTTT.

The chain couples TRBV5-1 to TRBJ2-3; tentatively, D is TRBD2 (5 bases). Germline lookup yields CDR1 SGHRS and CDR2 YFSETQ. The CDR3 length is 12 residues. The V and J ends lost 0 bases and 9 bases respectively, with 8 bases between them. In DNA, the CDR3 is TGCGCCAGCAGCTTGGAAGGACTGACGCAGTATTTT. It translates to CASSLEGLTQYF.

The chain combines TRBV7-2 with TRBJ2-7; D uncertain. This CDR3 has 11 amino acids. The germline V gene encodes CDR1 SGHTA and CDR2 FQGNSA. With 2 bases removed from V and 3 bases from J, the gap between germline ends came to 2 bases. The CDR3 DNA reads as TGTGCCAGCAGCTTACGCTACGAGCAGTACTTC. Translation: CASSLRYEQYF.

The chain recombines TRBV9 with TRBJ2-1; 8 nucleotides agree with TRBD2. The germline V gene has CDR1 SGDLS and CDR2 YYNGEE. Losses at the gene ends were 0 bases for V and 2 bases for J; bases not matched to a gene: 4. CDR3 size: 16 residues. CDR3 in amino acids: CASSVAGAGAYNEQFF. In nucleotides, the CDR3 is TGTGCCAGCAGCGTAGCTGGAGCGGGAGCCTACAATGAGCAGTTCTTC. Drawing the rest from reference TRBV9 and TRBJ2-1, the complete variable domain is DSGVTQTPKHLITATGQRVTLRCSPRSGDLSVYWYQQSLDQGLQFLIQYYNGEERAKGNILERFSAQQFPDLHSELNLSSLELGDSALYFCASSVAGAGAYNEQFFGPGTRLTVL.

V usage is TRBV6-1 and J usage is TRBJ2-1; TRBD1 matches 8 bases. In germline, CDR1 is MNHNS, CDR2 SASEGT. The J segment lost 6 bases and the V segment lost 1 base, leaving 5 bases of the junction unmatched. This CDR3 has 15 residues. CDR3 protein: CASSEGTGQVNEQFF. CDR3 in DNA: TGTGCCAGCAGTGAAGGGACAGGGCAGGTCAATGAGCAGTTCTTC.

The chain combines TRBV5-1 with TRBJ2-7; 7 bases match TRBD1. CDR1 SGHRS and CDR2 YFSETQ come from the germline V gene. V trimming: 4 bases; J trimming: 3 bases; junction bases outside the gene matches: 10. The length of the CDR3 is 15 residues. The DNA of the CDR3 is TGCGCCAGCAGCCCCGAGGGGGCAGGGGGCTACGAGCAGTACTTC. As protein: CASSPEGAGGYEQYF. The entire variable domain, with the rest obtained from reference TRBV5-1 and TRBJ2-7, is as follows: KAGVTQTPRYLIKTRGQQVTLSCSPISGHRSVSWYQQTPGQGLQFLFEYFSETQRNKGNFPGRFSGRQFSNSRSEMNVSTLELGDSALYLCASSPEGAGGYEQYFGPGTRLTVT.

The chain links TRBV10-3 to TRBJ2-7, with D maybe TRBD1 (6 bases). Looked up from germline, CDR1 is ENHRY and CDR2 is SYGVKD. V lost 0 bases, J lost 2 bases, and 14 bases lay in between. The CDR3 has 16 residues. CDR3 nucleotide sequence: TGTGCCATCAGTGAGTCGATGTACAGGGCCCCCTACGAGCAGTACTTC. Its translation: CAISESMYRAPYEQYF.

This chain joins TRBV18 and TRBJ2-2; perhaps TRBD1 as D (6 bases). CDR1 KGHSH and CDR2 LQKENI come from the germline V gene. Trimming pared 0 bases from V and 4 bases from J, leaving 12 bases between. There are 16 residues in the CDR3. CDR3 amino acids: CASSPPWGRGTGELFF. The CDR3 DNA sequence: TGTGCCAGCTCACCACCGTGGGGGCGCGGCACCGGGGAGCTGTTTTTT.

This clone was counted a few times. The CDR3 loop is CASSALAGASHEQYF. The CDR3 bases are TGTGCCAGCAGTGCCCTAGCGGGAGCGTCCCACGAGCAGTACTTC. This chain links TRBV6-1 with TRBJ2-7, with TRBD2 matching 10 bases. CDR1 is MNHNS, CDR2 SASEGT, per germline. This CDR3 has 15 residues. The V gene end was trimmed by 4 bases and the J gene end by 5 bases; junction bases not matched to a gene: 8.

This clone was seen a handful of times. J is TRBJ1-4 and V is TRBV4-1; D gene unclear. The germline CDR1 and CDR2 sequences are MGHRA and YSYEKL. The ends were cut back, 6 bases at V and 5 bases at J, with 13 bases in the middle. The CDR3 runs 14 residues. The CDR3 region has the DNA TGCGCCAGCAGTCGAACAGAGTACAATGAAAAACTGTTTTTT. It is translated as CASSRTEYNEKLFF.

This chain connects TRBV6-6 to TRBJ2-7; TRBD1 is a possible D gene (5 bases). Trimming pared 0 bases from V and 4 bases from J, leaving 10 bases between. CDR1 and CDR2 (germline): MNHNY, SVGAGI (reference sequence). This CDR3 contains 14 residues. The DNA of the CDR3 is TGTGCCAGCAGTTACTCCGTTCAGGGATACGAGCAGTACTTC. It yields the protein CASSYSVQGYEQYF.

The chain combines TRBV7-6 with TRBJ2-1, with 7 bases that match TRBD2. CDR1 and CDR2 from the germline V gene are SGHVS and FNYEAQ. CDR3 size: 16 residues. With 4 bases clipped from V and 2 bases from J, the junction kept 8 bases outside the gene matches. In nucleotides, the CDR3 is TGTGCCAGCAGCTCATACCCGGGAGGCCCCTACAATGAGCAGTTCTTC. It codes for CASSSYPGGPYNEQFF. Looking up the rest from reference TRBV7-6 and TRBJ2-1 gives the full variable domain: GAGVSQSPRYKVTKRGQDVALRCDPISGHVSLYWYRQALGQGPEFLTYFNYEAQQDKSGLPNDRFSAERPEGSISTLTIQRTEQRDSAMYRCASSSYPGGPYNEQFFGPGTRLTVL.

The chain combines TRBV6-1 with TRBJ1-1; D perhaps matches TRBD1 (5 bases). This CDR3 spans 14 amino acids. CDR1 and CDR2 from the germline V gene are MNHNS and SASEGT. V shed 10 bases and J shed 0 bases, with 15 bases lying between them. The CDR3 bases are TGTGCCACCAGGGAGGGAGCCATGAACACTGAAGCTTTCTTT. As protein: CATREGAMNTEAFF.